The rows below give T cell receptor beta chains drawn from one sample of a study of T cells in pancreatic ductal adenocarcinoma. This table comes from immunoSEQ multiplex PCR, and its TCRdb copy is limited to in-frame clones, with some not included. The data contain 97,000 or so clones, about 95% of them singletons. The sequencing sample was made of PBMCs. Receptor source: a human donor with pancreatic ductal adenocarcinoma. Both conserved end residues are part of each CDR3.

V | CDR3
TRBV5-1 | CASSLMTGSDEQYF
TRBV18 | CASSQGQANAGELFF
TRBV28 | CASSFQGPEAFF
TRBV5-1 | CASSLERDTQYF
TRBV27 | CASRPGTSGRRQETQYF
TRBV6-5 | CASSLSSTGSYEQYF
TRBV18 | CASSPPQGDGYEQYF
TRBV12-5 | CASGLGDSQGEGAKNTEAFF
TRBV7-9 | CASSLGGNPDTQYF
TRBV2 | CASSEEMGASQPQHF
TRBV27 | CASAGWGGGGAFF
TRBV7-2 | CASSLAGRLAGDYNEQFF
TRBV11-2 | CASSAGLLSSTDTQYF
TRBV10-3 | CAISDSGVTEAFF
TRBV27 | CASCRGQCTDTQYF
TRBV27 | CASSPGTSLSSGELFF
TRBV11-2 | CASSLAAGSGANVLTF
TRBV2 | CASSAVLGGAANVLTF
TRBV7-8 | CASSLGAGEGYEQFF
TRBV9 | CASSVASSDTQYF
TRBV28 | CASSILTANEKLFF
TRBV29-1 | CSVEVGSSDTQYF
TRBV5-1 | CASSLRDYSYTDTQYF
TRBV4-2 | CASSQDTQGAFSYGYTF
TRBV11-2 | CASSLPGGRKLFF
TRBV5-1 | CASSLGTIQETQYF
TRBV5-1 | CASTFTGTGGAETQYF
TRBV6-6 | CASRTSGAAYEQYF
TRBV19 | CASSKGLETDTQYF
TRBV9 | CASSAKGQFNEQYF
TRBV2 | CASSGPQGAGGYTF
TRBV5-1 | CASSWSTGTFGEAFF
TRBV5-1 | CASSAGGTVTYEQYF
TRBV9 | CASSVGRGADEQYF
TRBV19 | CASSILAGTAAYEQYF
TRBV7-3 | CASSFGTADTGELFF
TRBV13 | CASIRAPSSYNEQFF
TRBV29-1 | CSARRANEQFF
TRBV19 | CASSAPEVPPQHF
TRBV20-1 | CSAQRDYEQYF
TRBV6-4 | CASTPGYIGNIQYF
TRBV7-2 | CASSSPLSLPNEQFF
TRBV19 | CATVYGYTF
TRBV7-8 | CASSLGRGVGGYTF
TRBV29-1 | CSAGGLAVNEQYF
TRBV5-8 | CASSLGQTGNTEAFF
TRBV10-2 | CASSIAGTGTGELFF
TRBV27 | CASSFGQGIDTQYF
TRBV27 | CASSFDKGPYEQYF
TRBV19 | CASMGGEELFF
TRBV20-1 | CSVKAGYEQFF
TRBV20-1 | CSARQGNTQYF
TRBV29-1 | CCYNRLNTEAFF
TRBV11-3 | CASSYSLLAGGPNEQFF
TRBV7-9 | CASSTPGQYPSGELFF